A single T cell receptor (beta chain) is shown here with its context. The target antigen is unknown. The sample originates from a study of OX40 agonist ivuxolimab in advanced cancers. Study outcomes and limitations: At 0.1 to 3.0 mg/kg and by week 6, clonal expansion occurred in CD4+ and CD8+ blood T cells.

Produced via immunoSEQ multiplex PCR; TCRdb's table is partial and in-frame only. The sample carries around 15,000 clones, around two thirds recorded once. V lost 0 bases and J 0 bases, leaving 18 bases between the germline ends. The CDR3 spans 19 residues. Germline V CDR1 and CDR2: KGHSH, LQKENI. The TCR sequence derives from an adult with an advanced solid tumor such as melanoma, head and neck, liver or kidney cancer. Here the sequenced sample was CD4+ or CD8+ T cells sorted from blood, taken in a trial of the OX40 agonist ivuxolimab. The chain recombines TRBV18 with TRBJ2-1; D might be TRBD2 (5 bases). CDR3 coding DNA: TGTGCCAGCTCACCACCGGTGCACACTAGTCTTATCTCCTACAATGAGCAGTTCTTC. Translating gives CASSPPVHTSLISYNEQFF.